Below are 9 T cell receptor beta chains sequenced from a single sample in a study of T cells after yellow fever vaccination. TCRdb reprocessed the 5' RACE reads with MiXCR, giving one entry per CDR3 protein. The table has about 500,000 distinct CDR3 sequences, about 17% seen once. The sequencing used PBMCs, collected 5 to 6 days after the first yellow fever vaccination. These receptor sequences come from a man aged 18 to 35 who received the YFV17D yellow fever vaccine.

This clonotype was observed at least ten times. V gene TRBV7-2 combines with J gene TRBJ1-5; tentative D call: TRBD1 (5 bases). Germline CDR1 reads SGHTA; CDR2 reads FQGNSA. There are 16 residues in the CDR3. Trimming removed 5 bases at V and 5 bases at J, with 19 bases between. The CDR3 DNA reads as TGTGCCAGCAGCCCCGTCCCAGGGAACATCTATCAGCCCCAGCATTTT. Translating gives CASSPVPGNIYQPQHF.

The CDR3 bases are TGCGCCAGCAGCCACGTCAGGGAAGGAGATACGCAGTATTTT. As protein: CASSHVREGDTQYF. V usage is TRBV4-1 and J usage is TRBJ2-3; possible D gene TRBD1, 5 bases. Germline CDR1 MGHRA, CDR2 YSYEKL. The CDR3 is 14 amino acids. Trimming took 3 bases from V and 5 from J, leaving 12 bases between them.

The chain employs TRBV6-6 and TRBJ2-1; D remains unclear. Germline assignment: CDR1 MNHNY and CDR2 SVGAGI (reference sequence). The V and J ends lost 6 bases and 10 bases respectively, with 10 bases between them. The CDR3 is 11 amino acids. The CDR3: CASSDTLEQFF. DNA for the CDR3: TGTGCCAGCAGCGATACTTTAGAGCAGTTCTTC.

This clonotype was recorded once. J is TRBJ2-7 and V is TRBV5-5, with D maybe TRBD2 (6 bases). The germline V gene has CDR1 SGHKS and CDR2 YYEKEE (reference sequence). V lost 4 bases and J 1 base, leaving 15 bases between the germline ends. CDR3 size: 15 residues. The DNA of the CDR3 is TGTGCCAGCAGCCCCGGGTCAGGGACTTCCTACGAGCAGTACTTC. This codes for CASSPGSGTSYEQYF.

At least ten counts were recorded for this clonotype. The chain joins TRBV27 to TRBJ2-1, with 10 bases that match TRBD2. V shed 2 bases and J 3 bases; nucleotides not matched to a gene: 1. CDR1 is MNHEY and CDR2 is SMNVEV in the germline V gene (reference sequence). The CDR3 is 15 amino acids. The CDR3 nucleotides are TGTGCCAGCAGTTTAAGCGGGGGGGACTACAATGAGCAGTTCTTC. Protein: CASSLSGGDYNEQFF.

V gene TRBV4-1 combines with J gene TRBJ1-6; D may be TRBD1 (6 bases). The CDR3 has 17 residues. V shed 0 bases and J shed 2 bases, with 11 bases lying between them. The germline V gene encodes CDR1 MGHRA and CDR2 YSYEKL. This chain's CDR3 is CASSQDPGDAYNSPLHF. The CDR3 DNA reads TGCGCCAGCAGCCAAGATCCAGGGGACGCCTATAATTCACCCCTCCACTTT.

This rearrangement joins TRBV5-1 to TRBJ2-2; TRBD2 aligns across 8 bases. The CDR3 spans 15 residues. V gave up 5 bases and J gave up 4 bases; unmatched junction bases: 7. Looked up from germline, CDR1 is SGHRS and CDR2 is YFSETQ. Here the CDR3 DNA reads TGCGCCAGCAGAGGAGCGGGGGTTACCACCGGGGAGCTGTTTTTT. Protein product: CASRGAGVTTGELFF.

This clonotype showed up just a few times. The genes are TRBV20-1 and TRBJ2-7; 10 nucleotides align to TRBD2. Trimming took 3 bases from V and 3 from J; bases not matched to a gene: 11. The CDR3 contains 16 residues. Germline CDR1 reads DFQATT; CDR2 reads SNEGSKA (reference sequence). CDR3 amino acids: CSARIGGLADIYEQYV. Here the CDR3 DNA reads TGCAGTGCTAGGATTGGCGGACTAGCGGATATCTACGAGCAGTACGTC.

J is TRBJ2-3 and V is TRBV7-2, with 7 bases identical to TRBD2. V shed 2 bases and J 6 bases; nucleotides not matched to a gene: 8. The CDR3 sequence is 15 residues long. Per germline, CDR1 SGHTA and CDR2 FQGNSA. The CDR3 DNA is TGTGCCAGCAGCTTATCAGCGGGGTTTTATGATACGCAGTATTTT. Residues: CASSLSAGFYDTQYF.